This T cell receptor beta chain was identified during a study of regulatory T cells in long-lasting Graves disease. For TCR beta, libraries came from iRepertoire HTBI primers and Arm-PCR of CDR3 regions. TCRdb re-called the multiplex PCR reads with MiXCR, one entry per CDR3 protein. Counted here are 350,000 to 400,000 distinct CDR3 sequences, roughly 15% occurring once; the ten biggest clones make up 22%. Time point denoted: newly diagnosed GD, antithyroid drugs for less than 3 months. Construction of the TCR library relied on RNA isolated from PBMCs. The CDR3 is 12 amino acids. Per germline, CDR1 SEHNR and CDR2 FQNEAQ (reference sequence). Losses at the gene ends were 3 bases for V and 10 bases for J; bases not matched to a gene: 4. This clonotype appeared many times.

Here the sequenced sample was peripheral blood mononuclear cells (PBMCs), taken at new diagnosis, from a patient treated with antithyroid drugs. The chain joins TRBV7-9 to TRBJ1-1, with 8 bases fitting TRBD1. This sequence was found in a female donor with Graves disease. The CDR3 bases are TGTGCCAGCAGCTTGGAAGACAGGGGAGCTTTCTTT. Translation: CASSLEDRGAFF. Full variable domain (missing parts from reference TRBV7-9 and TRBJ1-1): DTGVSQNPRHKITKRGQNVTFRCDPISEHNRLYWYRQTLGQGPEFLTYFQNEAQLEKSRLLSDRFSAERPKGSFSTLEIQRTEQGDSAMYLCASSLEDRGAFFGQGTRLTVV.